The entry below gives a single TCR beta chain sequence along with its context. Participant age was about 18 to 89 years, and participants resided in about two dozen US areas. Grouping used clinical history reported by participants in a survey and questionnaire. The table came from immunoSEQ multiplex PCR; TCRdb's copy has only in-frame clones and leaves some out. The sample contains about 220,000 clones, 85% to 90% of which appear only once. The data originate from a study of blood T cell repertoires in COVID-19. Study-wide background: The origin of the acute and convalescent COVID-19 samples was the United States, Italy and Spain.

The ends were cut back, 4 bases at V and 4 bases at J, with 20 bases in the middle. Germline V CDR1 and CDR2: SGHRS, YFSETQ. The CDR3 consists of 17 residues. The chain recombines TRBV5-1 with TRBJ2-2; no clear D. Sequencing input: PBMCs or T cells enriched from blood (not recorded which). The TCR comes from a woman aged 45-59 years with acute COVID-19. This chain's CDR3 is CASSLVARTRPTGELFF. CDR3 DNA: TGCGCCAGCAGCCTCGTCGCTAGAACTCGCCCCACCGGGGAGCTGTTTTTT.